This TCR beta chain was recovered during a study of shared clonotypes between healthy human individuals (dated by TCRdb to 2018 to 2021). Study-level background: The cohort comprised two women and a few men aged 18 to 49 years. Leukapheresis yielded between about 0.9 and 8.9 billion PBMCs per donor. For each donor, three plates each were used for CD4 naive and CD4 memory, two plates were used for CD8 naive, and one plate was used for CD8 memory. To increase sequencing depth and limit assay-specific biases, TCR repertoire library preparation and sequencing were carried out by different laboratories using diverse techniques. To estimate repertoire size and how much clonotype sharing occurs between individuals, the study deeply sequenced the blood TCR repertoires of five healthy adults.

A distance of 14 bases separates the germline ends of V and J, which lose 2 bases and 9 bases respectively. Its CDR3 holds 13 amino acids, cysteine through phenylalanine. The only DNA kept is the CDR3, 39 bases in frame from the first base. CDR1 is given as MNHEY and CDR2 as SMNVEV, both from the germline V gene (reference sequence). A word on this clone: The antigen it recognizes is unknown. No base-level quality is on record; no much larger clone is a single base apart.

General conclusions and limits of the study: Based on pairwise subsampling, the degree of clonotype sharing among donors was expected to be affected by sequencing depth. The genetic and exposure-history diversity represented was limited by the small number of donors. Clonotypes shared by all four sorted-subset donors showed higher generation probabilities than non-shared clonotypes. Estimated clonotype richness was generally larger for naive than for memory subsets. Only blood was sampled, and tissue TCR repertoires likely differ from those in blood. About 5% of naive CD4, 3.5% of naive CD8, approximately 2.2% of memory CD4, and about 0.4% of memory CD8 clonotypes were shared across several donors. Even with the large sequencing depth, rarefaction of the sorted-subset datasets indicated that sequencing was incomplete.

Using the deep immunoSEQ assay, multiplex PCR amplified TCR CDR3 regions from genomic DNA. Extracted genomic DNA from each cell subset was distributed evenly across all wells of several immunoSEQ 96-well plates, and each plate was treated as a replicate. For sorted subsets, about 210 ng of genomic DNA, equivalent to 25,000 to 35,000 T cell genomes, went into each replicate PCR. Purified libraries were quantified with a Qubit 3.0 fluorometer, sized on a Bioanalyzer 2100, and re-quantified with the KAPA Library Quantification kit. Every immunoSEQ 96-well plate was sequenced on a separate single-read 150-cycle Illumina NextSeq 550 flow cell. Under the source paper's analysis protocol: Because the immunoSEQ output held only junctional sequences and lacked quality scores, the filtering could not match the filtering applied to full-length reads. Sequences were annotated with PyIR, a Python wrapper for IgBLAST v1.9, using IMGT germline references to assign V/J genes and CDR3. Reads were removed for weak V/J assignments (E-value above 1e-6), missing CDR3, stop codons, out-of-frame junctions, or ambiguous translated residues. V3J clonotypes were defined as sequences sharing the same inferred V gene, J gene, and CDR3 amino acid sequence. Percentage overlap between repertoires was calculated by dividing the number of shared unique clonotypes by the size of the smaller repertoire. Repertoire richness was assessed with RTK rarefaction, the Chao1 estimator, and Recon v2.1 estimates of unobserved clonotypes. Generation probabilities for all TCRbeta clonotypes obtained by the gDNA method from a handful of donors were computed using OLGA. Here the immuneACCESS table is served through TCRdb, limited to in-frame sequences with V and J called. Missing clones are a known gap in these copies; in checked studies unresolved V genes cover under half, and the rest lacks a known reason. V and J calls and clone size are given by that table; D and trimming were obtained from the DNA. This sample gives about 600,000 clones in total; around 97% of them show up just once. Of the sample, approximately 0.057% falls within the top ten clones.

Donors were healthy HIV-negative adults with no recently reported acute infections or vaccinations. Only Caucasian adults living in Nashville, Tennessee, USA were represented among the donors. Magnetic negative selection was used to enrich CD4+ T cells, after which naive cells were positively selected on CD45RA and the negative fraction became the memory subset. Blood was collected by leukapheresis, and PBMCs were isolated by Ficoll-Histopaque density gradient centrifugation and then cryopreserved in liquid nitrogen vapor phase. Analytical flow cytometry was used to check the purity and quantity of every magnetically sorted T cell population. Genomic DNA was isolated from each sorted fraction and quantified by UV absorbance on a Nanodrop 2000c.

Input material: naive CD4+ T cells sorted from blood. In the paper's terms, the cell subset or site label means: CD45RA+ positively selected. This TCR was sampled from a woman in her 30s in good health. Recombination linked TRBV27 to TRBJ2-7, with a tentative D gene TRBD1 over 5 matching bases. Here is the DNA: TGTGCCAGCAGTTTAGGCGTCTGGGGCCTGCAGTACTTC. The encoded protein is CASSLGVWGLQYF.